This T cell receptor beta chain emerged from a study of blood T cell repertoires in COVID-19. Across the study: Acute and convalescent COVID-19 samples came from the United States, Italy and Spain. PBMCs, B-cell-depleted T cells, or T cells were the source of the cDNA or gDNA that made up the material.

The data were produced by immunoSEQ multiplex PCR, yet TCRdb's version contains in-frame clones alone and is incomplete. The table lists some 38,000 clones, around 91% of them singletons. With V trimmed by 3 bases and J by 3 bases, 7 bases remained unmatched. The CDR3 consists of 16 residues. The germline CDR1 and CDR2 sequences are SGDLS and YYNGEE. The rearrangement links TRBV9 to TRBJ2-3, with 10 nucleotides matching TRBD2. This TCR came from a man aged 60 to 75 with active or convalescent COVID-19. The sequenced material came from peripheral blood. CDR3 DNA sequence: TGTGCCAGCAGCGCGTTGACGACTAGCGGGACAGATACGCAGTATTTT. Protein product: CASSALTTSGTDTQYF.